This entry describes one T cell receptor (beta chain). There are 14 residues in the CDR3. Germline assignment: CDR1 MNHEY and CDR2 SVGAGI. V lost 7 bases to trimming and J lost 6 bases, with 15 bases between them. In the original workflow: Reference gene primer amplification in the assay estimated nucleated cell counts. The repertoire was sequenced with immunoSEQ multiplex PCR; TCRdb's copy has only in-frame clones and lacks some. The DNA gave D and trimming, while V, J and clone size come from that table. The table lists 180,000 or so clones, about 85% of them singletons. This sample is part of a study of blood T cell repertoires in COVID-19. Study background: From the United States, Italy and Spain came samples of acute and convalescent COVID-19. T cells, B-cell-depleted T cells, or PBMCs provided the cDNA or gDNA that served as material.

The sample was peripheral blood. The rearrangement uses TRBV6-5 and TRBJ2-2; TRBD1 is a possible D gene (5 bases). The receptor's source is a woman of 80 years or more with acute or convalescent COVID-19. For the CDR3, the DNA is TGTGCCAGCAAACTAATCAGGGCATCCGGGGAGCTGTTTTTT. It translates to CASKLIRASGELFF.